Listed here is a single T cell receptor beta chain. The antigen remains undetermined. The CDR3 consists of 16 residues. The V segment lost 6 bases and the J segment 7 bases; nucleotides outside the gene matches: 11. Germline values: CDR1 MNHEY, CDR2 SMNVEV (reference sequence). These data originate in a study of cytomegalovirus exposure and HLA in healthy donors. PCR amplification relied on 60 Vbeta primers (plus 13 Jbeta primers). Clones were read by immunoSEQ multiplex PCR, and TCRdb kept only the in-frame ones, dropping some. The repertoire holds 150,000 to 200,000 clones, roughly four fifths seen once, with 3.4% in the top ten. Points from the study as a whole: In a later analysis, the majority of CMV-associated beta chains seemingly showed HLA restriction.

The donors gave bone marrow, and they were healthy. This sequence joins TRBV27 and TRBJ2-1, with TRBD2 matching over 11 bases. The receptor was derived from a man in his forties in good health and CMV-seropositive. Sequenced material: PBMCs. CDR3 DNA sequence: TGTGCCAGCAGCTTTGTCGGGACTAGCGGAAAGAATGAGCAGTTCTTC. Its protein product is CASSFVGTSGKNEQFF.